One and the same sample provided the 27 T cell receptor beta chains below, sequenced in a study of TIL therapy for anti-PD-1-resistant metastatic lung cancer (dated by TCRdb to about 2021). Using bias-controlled multiplex PCR with the immunoSEQ v3 hsTCRB kit, the TCR beta CDR3 regions were amplified from genomic DNA. The source is immuneACCESS, and TCRdb retained only in-frame sequences with V and J called. Part of the clones is not carried over; for the studies checked, unresolved V genes explain less than half of this, and the remainder is unexplained. The sample table holds 40,000 to 60,000 clones, of which 79% were seen once. The top ten hold under 5.5% of the sample. This specimen's time point label, per the study, means: pre-treatment sample, taken before nivolumab and TIL therapy. Material: blood, obtained at baseline. The receptors shown here come from a woman aged 25 to 80 with non-small cell lung cancer.

The V gene is TRBV4-2, the J gene TRBJ1-1, with a weak D call TRBD1 (6 bases). Germline V gene data show CDR1 as LGHNA and CDR2 as YNFKEQ. The V end was cut by 5 bases, the J end by 1 base, with 8 bases between. The CDR3 is 13 residues long. CDR3 coding DNA: TGTGCCAGCAGCAAGACAGGGAACACTGAAGCTTTCTTT. Its protein product is CASSKTGNTEAFF.

The chain joins TRBV27 to TRBJ2-7, with TRBD1 identical over 9 bases. The CDR3 extends over 16 amino acids. Germline CDR1 reads MNHEY; CDR2 reads SMNVEV (reference sequence). With V trimmed by 5 bases and J by 4 bases, 12 bases remained unmatched. As DNA, the CDR3 is TGTGCCAGCAGTGTAAAGCCGGGACAGGGTTATTACGAGCAGTACTTC. Encoded protein: CASSVKPGQGYYEQYF.

The chain joins TRBV4-1 to TRBJ2-4, with D maybe TRBD1 (5 bases). The germline V gene encodes CDR1 MGHRA and CDR2 YSYEKL. V was trimmed by 1 base and J by 0 bases, leaving 16 bases between them. CDR3 length: 18 amino acids. Here the CDR3 reads CASSQGGGGPLAKNIQYF. The DNA of the CDR3 is TGCGCCAGCAGCCAAGGGGGCGGTGGGCCCTTAGCCAAAAACATTCAGTACTTC.

This clone was picked up one time. J is TRBJ2-3 and V is TRBV11-1; 7 bases align to TRBD1. Per germline, CDR1 SGHAT and CDR2 FQDESV (reference sequence). V lost 5 bases to trimming and J lost 1 base; unmatched junction nucleotides: 6. This CDR3 region has 15 residues. The CDR3 sequence is CASSPRDSRTDTQYF. The CDR3 DNA sequence: TGTGCCAGCAGCCCCCGGGACAGCCGCACAGATACGCAGTATTTT. The variable domain in full, completed from reference TRBV11-1 and TRBJ2-3, reads EAEVAQSPRYKITEKSQAVAFWCDPISGHATLYWYRQILGQGPELLVQFQDESVVDDSQLPKDRFSAERLKGVDSTLKIQPAELGDSAMYLCASSPRDSRTDTQYFGPGTRLTVL.

The chain recombines TRBV9 with TRBJ2-3, with D perhaps being TRBD1 or TRBD2 (6 bases each). Germline CDR1 reads SGDLS; CDR2 reads YYNGEE. V shed 0 bases and J shed 4 bases, with 15 bases lying between them. CDR3 size: 16 residues. The CDR3 DNA follows: TGTGCCAGCAGCGTAGCCAAGTATAGGGGGGCAGATACGCAGTATTTT. Amino acids: CASSVAKYRGADTQYF.

This clone was found once. The V and J genes are TRBV10-2 and TRBJ1-4; D is ambiguous. The CDR3 loop spans 11 amino acids. Trimming removed 3 bases at V and 8 bases at J, with 4 bases between. CDR1 and CDR2 from the germline V gene are WSHSY and SAAADI. The DNA for the CDR3 is TGCGCCAGCAGTGAAGAAGAAAAACTGTTTTTT. Protein product: CASSEEEKLFF.

V and J are TRBV5-1 and TRBJ2-7; 9 positions agree with TRBD2. The germline V gene has CDR1 SGHRS and CDR2 YFSETQ. The CDR3 has 16 residues. The V and J ends lost 0 bases and 6 bases, in that order; junction bases with no gene match: 10. The CDR3: CASSLDLRLAGREQYF. CDR3 coding DNA: TGCGCCAGCAGCTTGGACCTTCGGCTAGCGGGACGCGAGCAGTACTTC.

As for this clone: The junction shows a germline mismatch at one end, possibly a read error. The gene calls are TRBV6-1 and TRBJ2-7; 8 bases agree with TRBD2. This CDR3 spans 11 amino acids. CDR1 MNHNS and CDR2 SASEGT come from the germline V gene. In nucleotides, the CDR3 is TGTGCCAGCAGTGAATTTCGGCGGGGGGCCTTC. Residues: CASSEFRRGAF.

The chain uses TRBV9 and TRBJ2-6, with 7 bases aligning to TRBD1. The ends lost 6 bases at V and 0 bases at J; junction bases unmatched: 6. This CDR3 has 16 amino acids. Germline V lookup: CDR1 SGDLS, CDR2 YYNGEE. The CDR3 DNA is TGTGCCAGCACCTCGGACAGGCTCTCTGGGGCCAACGTCCTGACTTTC. It is translated as CASTSDRLSGANVLTF.

This sequence joins TRBV6-6 and TRBJ2-7, with 7 bases identical to TRBD2. CDR1 MNHNY and CDR2 SVGAGI come from the germline V gene (reference sequence). V dropped 4 bases and J dropped 2; count of bases not matched to a gene: 5. The CDR3 covers 14 residues. The CDR3 DNA is TGTGCCAGCAGTTTCAGGGAGGGCCCCTACGAGCAGTACTTC. It codes for CASSFREGPYEQYF.

V gene TRBV7-2 combines with J gene TRBJ2-1, with 8 nucleotides matching TRBD2. This CDR3 is built from 18 residues. After removal of 1 base from V and 3 bases from J, the junction contained 11 bases not matched to a gene. Germline CDR1 SGHTA, CDR2 FQGNSA. CDR3 loop: CASSLESRGALDYNEQFF. The CDR3 coding sequence is TGTGCCAGCAGCTTAGAATCGCGGGGGGCCTTAGACTACAATGAGCAGTTCTTC.

The V call is TRBV27, the J call TRBJ2-7; D not resolved. Trimming took off 1 base at V and 2 bases at J, with 12 bases between the two ends. The CDR3 runs 15 residues. Germline V gene data show CDR1 as MNHEY and CDR2 as SMNVEV (reference sequence). The CDR3 here is CASSLFSHGAYEQYF. CDR3 nucleotides: TGTGCCAGCAGTTTATTTTCCCACGGCGCCTACGAGCAGTACTTC.

CDR3 bases: TGTGCCAGCAGCTTTGGCGGGAGTGGCACAGATACGCAGTATTTT. Protein product: CASSFGGSGTDTQYF. The chain has TRBV7-6 and TRBJ2-3; TRBD2 aligns across 7 bases. Germline V gene lookup returns CDR1 SGHVS and CDR2 FNYEAQ. The V segment lost 3 bases and the J segment 1 base; nucleotides outside the gene matches: 4. The CDR3 covers 15 residues.

The chain uses TRBV27 and TRBJ2-5; TRBD2 agrees at 8 bases. The V and J ends lost 0 bases and 2 bases, in that order; junction bases with no gene match: 5. This CDR3 comprises 16 residues. Germline assignment: CDR1 MNHEY and CDR2 SMNVEV (reference sequence). CDR3 nucleotide sequence: TGTGCCAGCAGTTTATCGCGGACTAGCTCACAAGAGACCCAGTACTTC. Protein sequence: CASSLSRTSSQETQYF.

This clone was seen a few times. The chain joins TRBV7-2 to TRBJ1-2; D is uncertain. The germline gives CDR1 SGHTA, CDR2 FQGNSA. CDR3 size: 12 residues. The ends were cut back, 5 bases at V and 8 bases at J, with 12 bases in the middle. CDR3 in amino acids: CASSPWREGYTF. The CDR3 nucleotides read TGTGCCAGCAGCCCGTGGAGGGAAGGCTACACCTTC.

The CDR3 loop reads CASSTDRVSDTQYF. Here the CDR3 DNA reads TGCGCCAGCAGCACCGACAGGGTTAGCGATACGCAGTATTTT. This chain joins TRBV5-1 and TRBJ2-3; 7 bases are shared with TRBD1. Looked up from germline, CDR1 is SGHRS and CDR2 is YFSETQ. With V trimmed by 4 bases and J by 6 bases, 8 bases remained unmatched. The CDR3 is 14 residues long.

The gene calls are TRBV7-2 and TRBJ1-6; D unclear. Deletions cut 3 bases from V and 0 bases from J, with 15 bases between. This CDR3 comprises 18 residues. Germline CDR1 SGHTA, CDR2 FQGNSA. The CDR3 DNA follows: TGTGCCAGCAGCTTGTTCACAGTGCCGGGCTCCTATAATTCACCCCTCCACTTT. Translated, it gives CASSLFTVPGSYNSPLHF. The entire variable domain, with the rest obtained from reference TRBV7-2 and TRBJ1-6, is as follows: GAGVSQSPSNKVTEKGKDVELRCDPISGHTALYWYRQSLGQGLEFLIYFQGNSAPDKSGLPSDRFSAERTGGSVSTLTIQRTQQEDSAVYLCASSLFTVPGSYNSPLHFGNGTRLTVT.

This sequence joins TRBV9 and TRBJ2-2; 9 positions match TRBD1. This CDR3 spans 16 amino acids. The ends lost 3 bases at V and 6 bases at J; junction bases unmatched: 9. CDR1 is SGDLS, CDR2 YYNGEE, per germline. CDR3 DNA sequence: TGTGCCAGCAGCGCTACCGGGACAGGGTCTCCCGGGGAGCTGTTTTTT. It specifies CASSATGTGSPGELFF.

This clone was counted once. This chain connects TRBV28 to TRBJ2-7; either TRBD1 or TRBD2 may supply D (6 bases each). From germline, CDR1 is MDHEN and CDR2 SYDVKM. V was trimmed by 7 bases and J by 7 bases, leaving 17 bases between them. The CDR3 loop spans 13 amino acids. CDR3 coding DNA: TGTGCCAGCACATCAACAGGGAGGCGGGAGCAGTACTTC. As protein: CASTSTGRREQYF.

The genes are TRBV7-6 and TRBJ2-7; 12 positions agree with TRBD2. This CDR3 is 15 amino acids long. CDR1 and CDR2 from the germline V gene are SGHVS and FNYEAQ. The V gene end was trimmed by 4 bases and the J gene end by 4 bases; junction bases not matched to a gene: 5. CDR3 nucleotide sequence: TGTGCCAGCAGCTCGACTAGCGGGAGCAGATACGAGCAGTACTTC. This translates into CASSSTSGSRYEQYF.

This chain joins TRBV7-2 and TRBJ1-5, with TRBD1 as a possible D gene (5 bases). The germline CDR1 and CDR2 sequences are SGHTA and FQGNSA. V was clipped by 5 bases and J by 5 bases, with 16 bases between them. The CDR3 totals 15 residues. The CDR3 here is CASSPQGRGDQPQHF. The CDR3 nucleotides are TGTGCCAGCAGCCCCCAGGGACGAGGGGATCAGCCCCAGCATTTT.

The gene calls are TRBV30 and TRBJ1-3, with 12 nucleotides matching TRBD1. The CDR3 sequence is 15 residues long. Looked up from germline, CDR1 is GTSNPN and CDR2 is SVGIG (reference sequence). V shed 7 bases, J shed 0 bases, and the junction held 4 bases outside the gene matches. This chain's CDR3 is CASGTGGFSGNTIYF. For the CDR3, the DNA is TGTGCCTCCGGGACAGGGGGCTTCTCTGGAAACACCATATATTTT.

CDR3: CASSLYGTDTQYF. CDR3 DNA sequence: TGTGCCAGCAGTTTATATGGCACAGATACGCAGTATTTT. The chain carries TRBV27 and TRBJ2-3; D not resolved. Trimming left V 1 base short and J 1 base short, with 3 bases between. CDR1 is MNHEY, CDR2 SMNVEV, per germline (reference sequence). The CDR3 contains 13 residues.

V gene TRBV13 combines with J gene TRBJ2-5, with 7 bases fitting TRBD1. CDR1 is PRHDT, CDR2 FYEKMQ, per germline (reference sequence). The CDR3 length is 16 residues. V shed 5 bases, J shed 6 bases, and the junction held 15 bases outside the gene matches. The CDR3 DNA follows: TGTGCCAGCAGCCCAGGGGGTGCTAGGCAAGGAAAGACCCAGTACTTC. Translating gives CASSPGGARQGKTQYF.

As regards this clone: This CDR3 is also generated by other DNA sequences in the sample. This chain links TRBV5-1 with TRBJ1-2; possibly TRBD1 for D (6 bases). V lost 0 bases to trimming and J lost 6 bases, with 18 bases between them. Germline V lookup: CDR1 SGHRS, CDR2 YFSETQ. This CDR3 spans 16 amino acids. CDR3 bases: TGCGCCAGCAGCTTGGCATCGACAGGCCTACGTGATGGCTACACCTTC. This gives the protein CASSLASTGLRDGYTF.

The chain carries TRBV15 and TRBJ2-4, with D tentatively TRBD1 (5 bases). The CDR3 covers 17 residues. Germline values: CDR1 LNHNV, CDR2 YYDKDF (reference sequence). The V end was cut by 0 bases, the J end by 7 bases, with 19 bases between. This CDR3 is CATSREPGLGDGNIQYF. CDR3 coding DNA: TGTGCCACCAGCAGAGAGCCGGGCTTAGGGGATGGGAACATTCAGTACTTC.

V is TRBV9 and J is TRBJ2-5; weak D call: TRBD1 (6 bases). This CDR3 contains 15 residues. Per germline, CDR1 SGDLS and CDR2 YYNGEE. V gave up 3 bases and J gave up 2 bases, with 14 bases separating them. The CDR3 DNA reads as TGTGCCAGCAGCGGAATACAGGGTCCACAAGAGACCCAGTACTTC. Translation gives CASSGIQGPQETQYF. The variable domain in full, with the rest retrieved from reference TRBV9 and TRBJ2-5, is DSGVTQTPKHLITATGQRVTLRCSPRSGDLSVYWYQQSLDQGLQFLIQYYNGEERAKGNILERFSAQQFPDLHSELNLSSLELGDSALYFCASSGIQGPQETQYFGPGTRLLVL.